The TCR beta chain under discussion was sequenced for a study of shared clonotypes between healthy human individuals. Whole-study context: Each donor had three CD4 naive, three CD4 memory, two CD8 naive and one CD8 memory plate.

General observations from the study: Sequencing depth was a factor that was expected to affect clonotype sharing among donors. In having few donors, the study represented limited genetic and exposure-history diversity. A handful of donors held approximately 4.5% of naive CD4 clonotypes in common.

The naive CD8 fraction comprised CD45RO-negative cells positively selected for CCR7 and excluded terminally differentiated effector memory CD45RA+ cells. This CDR3 region has 16 residues. Deletions cut 6 bases from V and 2 bases from J, with 16 bases between. Per germline, CDR1 SGHVS and CDR2 FQNEAQ. Clones were read by immunoSEQ multiplex PCR, and TCRdb kept only the in-frame ones, dropping some. The table shows hundreds of thousands of clones, with 90% to 97% occurring only once. Regarding this clone: Antigen: not known.

The origin of this receptor is a woman under 40 in good health. The chain has TRBV7-8 and TRBJ2-2, with D possibly TRBD2 on 6 matching bases. The sequencing input was naive CD8+ T cells sorted from blood. The CDR3 DNA sequence: TGTGCCAGCAGATCAACCGGGGGATCTAACACCGGGGAGCTGTTTTTT. This encodes CASRSTGGSNTGELFF.